Shown below are 32 T cell receptor beta chains from a single sample sequenced in a study of blood T cells in healthy people across ages. Through a sample-barcoded 5' primer and a J-beta primer mix, a second PCR was run for roughly 7 to 12 cycles. From the 5' RACE reads, TCRdb called clonotypes with MiXCR, one entry per CDR3 protein. The data contain over 950,000 distinct CDR3 sequences, roughly 51% of them singletons. Source material: blood. The receptors originated from a woman aged 55-69 years in good health.

Details on this clonotype: Germline is not matched at one junction end, which may reflect a read error. The chain carries TRBV3-1 and TRBJ2-5, with a tentative D call TRBD1 (6 bases). Germline CDR1 LGHDT, CDR2 YNNKEL (reference sequence). The CDR3 has 14 amino acids. CDR3 coding DNA: TGTGCCAGCAGCCCAAGGGGGTACCAAGAGACCCTGTACTTC. Its protein is CASSPRGYQETLYF.

The chain employs TRBV28 and TRBJ2-5; D ambiguous. V was shortened by 2 bases and J by 7 bases, with 14 bases between the two germline ends. The CDR3 is made up of 14 amino acids. From germline, CDR1 is MDHEN and CDR2 SYDVKM. The CDR3 DNA reads TGTGCCAGCAGTTTAATGAGCGTGCATGGGACCCAGTACTTC. As protein: CASSLMSVHGTQYF.

The V and J genes are TRBV29-1 and TRBJ2-3, with 10 bases identical to TRBD2. V lost 6 bases and J lost 0; bases outside the gene matches: 6. This CDR3 has 15 residues. In germline, CDR1 is SQVTM, CDR2 ANQGSEA. The CDR3 DNA reads TGCAGCGTCAGGACTAGCGGACAGAGCACAGATACGCAGTATTTT. As protein: CSVRTSGQSTDTQYF.

J is TRBJ2-4 and V is TRBV15, with 13 positions matching TRBD2. CDR3 length: 17 amino acids. Germline V gene lookup returns CDR1 LNHNV and CDR2 YYDKDF (reference sequence). J gave up 1 base and V 8 bases, and 8 bases lay outside the gene matches. The CDR3 DNA reads TGTGCCACCCGCCGACTAGCGGGAGGTCGGGCCAAAAACATTCAGTACTTC. Translation: CATRRLAGGRAKNIQYF.

The V and J genes are TRBV4-1 and TRBJ1-1; TRBD1 is a possible D gene (6 bases). The length of the CDR3 is 16 residues. Trimming took 2 bases from V and 0 from J, leaving 13 bases between them. The germline CDR1 and CDR2 sequences are MGHRA and YSYEKL. The CDR3 here is CASSQHGQLMNTEAFF. For the CDR3, the DNA is TGCGCCAGCAGCCAACACGGACAGCTCATGAACACTGAAGCTTTCTTT.

The rearrangement uses TRBV10-3 and TRBJ1-5; tentative D call: TRBD1 (5 bases). The CDR3 sequence is 14 residues long. Germline V gene sequence: CDR1 ENHRY, CDR2 SYGVKD. V lost 3 bases and J 7 bases, leaving 13 bases between the germline ends. CDR3 loop: CAISEGGAEQPQHF. The CDR3 nucleotides read TGTGCCATCAGTGAAGGAGGGGCCGAACAGCCCCAGCATTTT.

This clonotype was observed a handful of times. The V call is TRBV20-1, the J call TRBJ2-4; D is unresolved. The V gene's germline CDR1 is DFQATT and CDR2 SNEGSKA (reference sequence). The CDR3 contains 14 residues. Deletions cut 0 bases from V and 2 bases from J, with 8 bases between. In DNA, the CDR3 is TGCAGTGCTAGAGATCTAGGGTCCAAAAACATTCAGTACTTC. Translated, it gives CSARDLGSKNIQYF.

As DNA, the CDR3 is TGTGCCAGCAGTTACGGGGAGTTGAATTCACCCCTCCACTTT. Amino acids: CASSYGELNSPLHF. V gene TRBV6-6 combines with J gene TRBJ1-6; D not certain. This CDR3 spans 14 amino acids. Trimming took off 2 bases at V and 7 bases at J, with 9 bases between the two ends. Germline assignment: CDR1 MNHNY and CDR2 SVGAGI (reference sequence).

V is TRBV28 and J is TRBJ2-7; perhaps TRBD1 as D (6 bases). Germline CDR1 MDHEN, CDR2 SYDVKM. The CDR3 is 14 residues long. The V gene lost 10 bases and the J gene lost 3 bases, with 19 bases spanning the gap. The DNA of the CDR3 is TGTGCCACGCACGACCTACAGGGTCTCTACGAGCAGTACTTC. Its translation is CATHDLQGLYEQYF.

This clonotype was recorded a few times. The chain has TRBV6-6 and TRBJ1-4; D is uncertain. V dropped 5 bases and J dropped 8 bases, with 9 bases sitting between them. This CDR3 spans 12 amino acids. Looked up from germline, CDR1 is MNHNY and CDR2 is SVGAGI (reference sequence). CDR3 in amino acids: CASSRDGEKLFF. In nucleotides, the CDR3 is TGTGCCAGCAGTCGGGATGGGGAAAAACTGTTTTTT.

This chain links TRBV15 with TRBJ1-6; 9 bases align to TRBD1. The CDR3 is 16 amino acids. Trimming removed 3 bases from V and 1 base from J; junction bases left unmatched: 1. The germline V gene encodes CDR1 LNHNV and CDR2 YYDKDF (reference sequence). CDR3 bases: TGTGCCACCAGCAGGGGACAGGGATCCTATAATTCACCCCTCCACTTT. It is translated as CATSRGQGSYNSPLHF.

This clonotype showed up just a few times. The chain recombines TRBV7-9 with TRBJ2-7; TRBD2 matches at 9 bases. Trimming took 5 bases from V and 6 from J; bases not matched to a gene: 11. This CDR3 has 15 residues. Germline V gene lookup returns CDR1 SEHNR and CDR2 FQNEAQ (reference sequence). CDR3 nucleotides: TGTGCCAGCAGCCCCTCTGTGGGTAGCGGGAGCGAGCAGTACTTC. This encodes CASSPSVGSGSEQYF.

The table lists this clonotype with a few counts. The chain uses TRBV4-1 and TRBJ1-2, with 10 positions matching TRBD1. CDR1 and CDR2 (germline): MGHRA, YSYEKL. J gave up 8 bases and V 2 bases, and 5 bases lay outside the gene matches. The CDR3 totals 14 residues. CDR3 protein: CASSQTGTGVGYTF. In DNA, the CDR3 is TGCGCCAGCAGCCAAACCGGGACAGGGGTCGGCTACACCTTC.

The V call is TRBV4-1, the J call TRBJ2-2; TRBD1 matches at 8 bases. The CDR3 extends over 17 amino acids. Germline assignment: CDR1 MGHRA and CDR2 YSYEKL. The ends lost 6 bases at V and 1 base at J; junction bases unmatched: 10. CDR3 loop: CASSSPIGTGNTGELFF. In nucleotides, the CDR3 is TGCGCCAGCAGTTCCCCGATAGGGACAGGGAACACCGGGGAGCTGTTTTTT.

The genes are TRBV11-3 and TRBJ2-1; a weak D match, TRBD1 (5 bases). This CDR3 contains 17 residues. Germline values: CDR1 SGHNT, CDR2 YENEEA. V gave up 0 bases and J gave up 0 bases, with 12 bases separating them. For the CDR3, the DNA is TGTGCCAGCAGCTTAGATTTCCGTGACAGCTCCTACAATGAGCAGTTCTTC. It specifies CASSLDFRDSSYNEQFF.

This chain links TRBV5-8 with TRBJ1-5; no reliable D call. The CDR3 covers 16 residues. Trimming removed 1 base at V and 0 bases at J, with 11 bases between. Per the germline V gene, CDR1 is SGHTS and CDR2 is YDEGEE. The CDR3 nucleotides read TGTGCCAGCAGCTTGAGGCCACCGAATAGCAATCAGCCCCAGCATTTT. Amino acid sequence: CASSLRPPNSNQPQHF.

The genes are TRBV15 and TRBJ2-5, with a weak D call TRBD1 (5 bases). The germline gives CDR1 LNHNV, CDR2 YYDKDF (reference sequence). V lost 1 base and J 5 bases, leaving 11 bases between the germline ends. The CDR3 consists of 14 residues. The CDR3 reads CATSRAAGSETQYF. CDR3 DNA: TGTGCCACCAGCAGAGCGGCAGGGTCGGAGACCCAGTACTTC.

V is TRBV6-5 and J is TRBJ2-7; a possible D gene is TRBD1 (5 bases). The CDR3 sequence is 13 residues long. The V end was cut by 7 bases, the J end by 3 bases, with 13 bases between. Germline loops: CDR1 MNHEY, CDR2 SVGAGI. Here the CDR3 reads CASTNRQGYEQYF. Written as DNA, the CDR3 is TGTGCCAGCACCAACAGGCAGGGCTACGAGCAGTACTTC.

This clonotype was found a few times. V and J are TRBV5-1 and TRBJ2-2, with D perhaps given as TRBD1 or TRBD2 (5 bases each). CDR3 length: 14 residues. Germline CDR1 reads SGHRS; CDR2 reads YFSETQ. Trimming removed 5 bases from V and 3 bases from J, with 11 bases in between. The CDR3 DNA reads TGCGCCAGCAGTCTACAGGACTACACCGGGGAGCTGTTTTTT. This codes for CASSLQDYTGELFF.

The V and J genes are TRBV4-2 and TRBJ1-2, with D possibly TRBD1 on 5 matching bases. Germline CDR1 and CDR2: LGHNA and YNFKEQ. This CDR3 spans 15 amino acids. Trimming removed 0 bases from V and 8 bases from J, with 16 bases in between. CDR3 in amino acids: CASSQDLKGREGYTF. The CDR3, as DNA: TGTGCCAGCAGCCAAGATCTGAAGGGCAGGGAAGGCTACACCTTC.

The chain employs TRBV6-5 and TRBJ2-1, with D perhaps matching TRBD2 (6 bases). CDR1 MNHEY and CDR2 SVGAGI come from the germline V gene. The CDR3 is 16 amino acids. V was clipped by 10 bases and J by 1 base, with 20 bases between them. The CDR3 DNA is TGTGCCACCAGCATGCCCGCCCGGGGGTCCTACAATGAGCAGTTCTTC. Translation gives CATSMPARGSYNEQFF.

Only a few counts were recorded for this clonotype. The chain joins TRBV20-1 to TRBJ2-5; tentatively, D is TRBD2 (5 bases). Germline V CDR1 and CDR2: DFQATT, SNEGSKA (reference sequence). V was clipped by 0 bases and J by 2 bases, with 19 bases between them. The CDR3 loop spans 17 amino acids. For the CDR3, the DNA is TGCAGTGCTAGAGATCTCCGGGGTTCGCGCGGGCAAGAGACCCAGTACTTC. It is translated as CSARDLRGSRGQETQYF.

This chain connects TRBV29-1 to TRBJ1-1, with 7 bases identical to TRBD1. The germline CDR1 and CDR2 sequences are SQVTM and ANQGSEA. Trimming at V came to 4 bases and at J to 1 base, leaving 3 bases not matched to a gene. The CDR3 covers 13 residues. As DNA, the CDR3 is TGCAGCGTTGCCCGGGACAGGAACACTGAAGCTTTCTTT. Translating it yields CSVARDRNTEAFF.

This rearrangement joins TRBV6-2 or TRBV6-3 to TRBJ2-4, with 9 bases aligning to TRBD2. CDR3 length equals 16 residues. V lost 4 bases to trimming and J lost 13 bases; unmatched junction nucleotides: 17. Germline V lookup: CDR1 MNHEY, CDR2 SVGEGT. CDR3 loop: CASSSRTSDPDNEQYF. In nucleotides, the CDR3 is TGTGCCAGCAGTTCCCGGACTAGCGACCCCGACAATGAGCAGTACTTC.

The V and J genes are TRBV28 and TRBJ2-1, with D possibly matching TRBD1 (5 bases). The CDR3 sequence is 16 residues long. The V gene lost 3 bases and the J gene lost 9 bases, with 21 bases spanning the gap. The germline gives CDR1 MDHEN, CDR2 SYDVKM. CDR3 sequence: CASSLPDGRALGEQFF. As DNA, the CDR3 is TGTGCCAGCAGTTTGCCGGACGGCAGGGCCCTCGGTGAGCAGTTCTTC.

This clonotype was detected once. V gene TRBV14 combines with J gene TRBJ2-2; a weak D match, TRBD2 (5 bases). Germline V lookup: CDR1 SGHDN, CDR2 FVKESK. The CDR3 spans 15 residues. The ends were cut back, 4 bases at V and 1 base at J, with 10 bases in the middle. CDR3 sequence: CASSLPDWNTGELFF. In DNA form, the CDR3 reads TGTGCCAGCAGCCTACCGGACTGGAACACCGGGGAGCTGTTTTTT.

The chain is built from TRBV20-1 and TRBJ2-1; D remains unclear. Germline CDR1 and CDR2: DFQATT and SNEGSKA (reference sequence). The CDR3 runs to 11 residues. V was clipped by 3 bases and J by 9 bases, with 9 bases between them. CDR3 nucleotide sequence: TGCAGTGCTAGCCGGGTTCGTGAGCAGTTCTTC. Its translation: CSASRVREQFF.

This chain's CDR3 is CASRRTGNYNEQFF. As DNA, the CDR3 is TGTGCCAGCAGGCGCACAGGGAATTACAATGAGCAGTTCTTC. J is TRBJ2-1 and V is TRBV3-1, with a possible D match to TRBD1 (6 bases). The V and J ends lost 6 bases and 4 bases respectively, with 13 bases between them. The CDR3 contains 14 residues. The germline V gene has CDR1 LGHDT and CDR2 YNNKEL (reference sequence).

The CDR3 reads CASSFSSGYINEQFF. CDR3 DNA sequence: TGCGCCAGCAGCTTTAGTAGCGGGTATATCAATGAGCAGTTCTTC. The chain recombines TRBV5-1 with TRBJ2-1; 7 positions match TRBD2. CDR3 size: 15 residues. J was trimmed by 6 bases and V by 2 bases; bases with no gene match: 8. CDR1 is SGHRS and CDR2 is YFSETQ in the germline V gene.

This clonotype was found a few times. The gene calls are TRBV7-2 and TRBJ2-5; no reliable D call. The last part of the DNA fits TRBJ2-7 better; the J call may be wrong. The V gene's germline CDR1 is SGHTA and CDR2 FQGNSA. The CDR3 totals 14 residues. The CDR3 DNA reads TGTGCCAGCAGCTTAGCAGGTCCAGTTTCCGAGCAGTACTTC. Its translation is CASSLAGPVSEQYF.

This chain links TRBV5-1 with TRBJ2-3; the match to TRBD2 covers 7 bases. Trimming took 4 bases from V and 2 from J; bases not matched to a gene: 7. The CDR3 totals 15 residues. The germline gives CDR1 SGHRS, CDR2 YFSETQ. Written as DNA, the CDR3 is TGCGCCAGCAGCAATCTAGCGGCGTTCACAGATACGCAGTATTTT. Translating gives CASSNLAAFTDTQYF.

Concerning this clonotype itself: Its ends do not fully match the called genes, so a read error is possible. The chain links TRBV29-1 to TRBJ1-1; maybe TRBD1 (6 bases). This CDR3 region has 13 residues. The germline gives CDR1 SQVTM, CDR2 ANQGSEA. This chain's CDR3 is CSGSRGLNTEALF. CDR3 DNA sequence: TGCAGCGGCAGCAGGGGCTTGAACACTGAAGCTCTCTTT.